This T cell receptor beta chain was identified in a study of blood T cell repertoires in COVID-19. Background on the study: Spain, Italy and the United States supplied samples that represented acute and convalescent COVID-19. The analysed material was cDNA or gDNA that came from T cells, B-cell-depleted T cells, or PBMCs.

In the authors' methods: Estimation of nucleated cell counts was performed using reference gene primer amplification. The method was immunoSEQ multiplex PCR; TCRdb's version includes in-frame clones alone and lacks a portion of them. V, J and clone size are taken as reported in that table, and D and trimming were inferred from the DNA itself. This sample carries approximately 390,000 clones, 70% to 90% of them seen once, and the ten largest clones take about 2.3%. Seattle patients were enrolled during active infection and followed longitudinally. After removal of 5 bases from V and 2 bases from J, the junction contained 3 bases not matched to a gene. The CDR3 length is 14 residues. Germline CDR1 and CDR2: SGHNT and YYREEE (reference sequence).

The TCR originated in a woman in her sixties or seventies with COVID-19, enrolled during active disease. This chain connects TRBV5-4 to TRBJ1-4; 7 positions match TRBD1. Sequenced: peripheral blood. CDR3 amino acids: CASSRGGTNEKLFF. In DNA, the CDR3 is TGTGCCAGCAGTCGAGGGGGCACTAATGAAAAACTGTTTTTT.